The clone carrying this T cell receptor beta chain occurred many times. Its specificity is unknown. Template switching added a universal primer site; cDNA carried unique molecular identifiers. TCRdb reprocessed the 5' RACE reads with MiXCR, giving one entry per CDR3 protein. The data show hundreds of thousands of distinct CDR3 sequences, about 12% seen once. The sample belongs to a study of identical twins. Findings and caveats of the study: Insertions were reduced in abundant cord blood beta clonotypes but not in memory repertoires. For monozygotic twins, models underestimated out-of-frame TCR alpha sharing.

Every donor was a healthy Caucasian. This CDR3 is 15 amino acids long. J gave up 4 bases and V 4 bases, and 3 bases lay outside the gene matches. Per the germline V gene, CDR1 is KGHDR and CDR2 is SFDVKD. The same specimen was also included in a second study, on yellow fever vaccine responses in identical twins.

The V and J genes are TRBV24-1 and TRBJ2-1, with 10 nucleotides matching TRBD2. The receptor comes from a woman between 18 and 29 years old in good health. The sequenced material came from CD8+ T cells sorted from blood. The CDR3 DNA sequence: TGTGCCACCAGTGACCTAGCGGGGGATTACAATGAGCAGTTCTTC. This translates into CATSDLAGDYNEQFF.